By sample share, the clone carrying this TCR beta chain is large (0.1 to 1%). CDR3 length: 14 residues. The ends were cut back, 7 bases at V and 1 base at J, with 13 bases in the middle. TRBV12-4/TRBJ1-2 clonotypes were amplified with adaptor-ligated barcode primers. Via MiXCR, TCRdb re-called the multiplex PCR reads, giving one row per CDR3 protein. The sample lists a few hundred distinct CDR3 sequences, about 10% seen once, with around 29% in the top ten. This clonotype originated in a female donor with breast cancer. V gene TRBV12-3 or TRBV12-4 combines with J gene TRBJ1-2; D ambiguous. Source material: naive CD4+ T cells sorted from blood. As to subset: naive CD4+ T cells, CD4+CD45RA+CD25-. The chain's CDR3 is CASTRATLNYGYTF. CDR3 sequence (DNA): TGTGCCAGCACCCGGGCGACACTTAACTATGGCTACACCTTC.